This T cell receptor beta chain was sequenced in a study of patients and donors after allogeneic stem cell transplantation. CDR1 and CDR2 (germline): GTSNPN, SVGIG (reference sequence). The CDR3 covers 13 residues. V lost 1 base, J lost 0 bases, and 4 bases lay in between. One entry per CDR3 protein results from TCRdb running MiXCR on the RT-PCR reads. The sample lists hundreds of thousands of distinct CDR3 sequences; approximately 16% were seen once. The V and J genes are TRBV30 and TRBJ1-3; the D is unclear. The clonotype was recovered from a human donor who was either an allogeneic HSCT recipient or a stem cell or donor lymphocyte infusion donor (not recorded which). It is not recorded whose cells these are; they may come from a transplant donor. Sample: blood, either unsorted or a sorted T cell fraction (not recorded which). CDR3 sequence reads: CAWSGFSGNTIYF. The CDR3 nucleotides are TGTGCCTGGAGTGGATTCTCTGGAAACACCATATATTTT.